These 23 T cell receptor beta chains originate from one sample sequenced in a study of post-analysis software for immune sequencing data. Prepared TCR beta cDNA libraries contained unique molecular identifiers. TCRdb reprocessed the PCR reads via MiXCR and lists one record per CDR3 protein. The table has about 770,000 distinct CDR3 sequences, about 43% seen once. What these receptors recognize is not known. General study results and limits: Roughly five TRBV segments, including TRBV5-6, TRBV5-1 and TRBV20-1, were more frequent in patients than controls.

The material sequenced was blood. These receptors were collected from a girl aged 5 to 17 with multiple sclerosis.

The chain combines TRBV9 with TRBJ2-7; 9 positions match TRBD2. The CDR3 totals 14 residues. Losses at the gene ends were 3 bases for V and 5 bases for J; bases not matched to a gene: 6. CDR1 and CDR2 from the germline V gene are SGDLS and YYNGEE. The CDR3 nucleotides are TGTGCCAGCAGCGGGCGGGGGGGGCACAACGAGCAGTACTTC. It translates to CASSGRGGHNEQYF.

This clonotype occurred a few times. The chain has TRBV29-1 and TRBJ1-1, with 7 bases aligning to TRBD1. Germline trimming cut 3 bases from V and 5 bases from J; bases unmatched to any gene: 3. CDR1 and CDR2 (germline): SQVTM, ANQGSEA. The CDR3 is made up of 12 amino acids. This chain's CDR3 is CSVDRGWTEAFF. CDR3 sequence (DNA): TGCAGCGTTGACAGGGGGTGGACTGAAGCTTTCTTT.

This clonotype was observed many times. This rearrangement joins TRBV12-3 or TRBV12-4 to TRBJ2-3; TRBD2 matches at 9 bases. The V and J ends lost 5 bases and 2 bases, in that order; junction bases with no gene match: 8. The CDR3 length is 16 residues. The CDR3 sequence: CASSPTGTSLTDTQYF. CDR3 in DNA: TGTGCCAGCAGTCCTACCGGGACTAGCCTCACAGATACGCAGTATTTT.

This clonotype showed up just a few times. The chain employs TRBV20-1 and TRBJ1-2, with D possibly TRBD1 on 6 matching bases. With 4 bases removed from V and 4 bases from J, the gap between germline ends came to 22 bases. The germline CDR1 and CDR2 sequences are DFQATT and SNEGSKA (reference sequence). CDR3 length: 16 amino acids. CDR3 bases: TGCAGTGCTACATCGGTTACAGGGCCCGCAGGCTATGGCTACACCTTC. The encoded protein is CSATSVTGPAGYGYTF.

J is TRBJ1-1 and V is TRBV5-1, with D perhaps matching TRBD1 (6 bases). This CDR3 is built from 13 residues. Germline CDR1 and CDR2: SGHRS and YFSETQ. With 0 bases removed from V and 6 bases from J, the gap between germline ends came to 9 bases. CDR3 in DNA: TGCGCCAGCAGCTTGGAAGGGGGGGCTGAAGCTTTCTTT. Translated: CASSLEGGAEAFF.

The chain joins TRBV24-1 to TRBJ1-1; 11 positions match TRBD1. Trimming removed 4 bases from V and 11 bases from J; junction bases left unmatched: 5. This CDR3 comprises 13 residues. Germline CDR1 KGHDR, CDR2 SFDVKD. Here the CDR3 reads CATSDSGQGGAFF. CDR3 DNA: TGTGCCACCAGTGACTCGGGACAGGGGGGCGCTTTCTTT.

CDR3 protein: CASSPSTGPGREQYF. Written as DNA, the CDR3 is TGCGCCAGCAGCCCGTCGACTGGCCCAGGGCGCGAGCAGTACTTC. The J gene is TRBJ2-5, the V gene TRBV5-1; D is possibly TRBD1 (5 bases). The J call may not be correct, given that the DNA end is closer to TRBJ2-7. CDR3 length equals 15 residues. The germline gives CDR1 SGHRS, CDR2 YFSETQ.

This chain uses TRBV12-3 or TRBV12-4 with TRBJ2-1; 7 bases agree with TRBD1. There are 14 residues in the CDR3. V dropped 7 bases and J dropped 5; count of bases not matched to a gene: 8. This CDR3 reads CASNFPGQNNEQFF. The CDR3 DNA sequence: TGTGCCAGCAATTTTCCGGGACAGAACAATGAGCAGTTCTTC.

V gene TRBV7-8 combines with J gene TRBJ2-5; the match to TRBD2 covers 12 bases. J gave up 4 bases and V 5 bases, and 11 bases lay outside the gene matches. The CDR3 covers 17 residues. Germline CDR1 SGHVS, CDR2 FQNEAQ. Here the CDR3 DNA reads TGTGCCAGCAGCCCGAACCCTTCGACTAGCGGGAGAGAGACCCAGTACTTC. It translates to CASSPNPSTSGRETQYF.

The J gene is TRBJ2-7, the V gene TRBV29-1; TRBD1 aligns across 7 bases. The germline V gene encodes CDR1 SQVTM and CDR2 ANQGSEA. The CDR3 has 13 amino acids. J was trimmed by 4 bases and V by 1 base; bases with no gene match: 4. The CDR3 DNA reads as TGCAGCGTTGAAGGTGGGGACAGTTACGAGCAGTACTTC. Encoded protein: CSVEGGDSYEQYF.

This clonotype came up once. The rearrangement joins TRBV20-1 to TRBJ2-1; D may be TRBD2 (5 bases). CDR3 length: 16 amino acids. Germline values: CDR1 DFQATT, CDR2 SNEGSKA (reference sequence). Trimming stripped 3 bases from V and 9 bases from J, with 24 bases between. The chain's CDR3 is CSASPKAPGVGSEQFF. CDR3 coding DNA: TGCAGTGCTAGTCCCAAAGCCCCCGGGGTGGGCAGTGAGCAGTTCTTC.

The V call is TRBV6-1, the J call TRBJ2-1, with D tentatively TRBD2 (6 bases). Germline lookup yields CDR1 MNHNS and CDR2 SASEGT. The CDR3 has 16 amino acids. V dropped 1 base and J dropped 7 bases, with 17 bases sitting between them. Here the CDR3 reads CASSEDDLDYYNEQFF. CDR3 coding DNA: TGTGCCAGCAGTGAAGATGACTTGGACTATTATAATGAGCAGTTCTTC.

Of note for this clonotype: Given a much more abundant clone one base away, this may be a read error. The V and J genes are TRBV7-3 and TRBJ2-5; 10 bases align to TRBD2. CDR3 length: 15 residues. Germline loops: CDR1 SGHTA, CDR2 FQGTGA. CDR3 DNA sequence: TGTGCCGGCAGCTTACTAGCGGGGCCCCAAGAGACCCAGTACTTC. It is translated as CAGSLLAGPQETQYF.

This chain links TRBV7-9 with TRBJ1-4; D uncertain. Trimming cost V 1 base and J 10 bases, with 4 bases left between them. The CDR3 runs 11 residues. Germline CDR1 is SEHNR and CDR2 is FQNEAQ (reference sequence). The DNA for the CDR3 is TGTGCCAGCAGCTTAGAACGAAAACTGTTTTTT. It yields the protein CASSLERKLFF.

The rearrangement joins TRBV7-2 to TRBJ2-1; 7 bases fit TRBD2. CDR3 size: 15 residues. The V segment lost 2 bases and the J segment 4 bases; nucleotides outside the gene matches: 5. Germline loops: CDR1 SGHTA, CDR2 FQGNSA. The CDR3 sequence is CASSLTQRGYNEQFF. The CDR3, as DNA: TGTGCCAGCAGCTTAACTCAGCGGGGATACAATGAGCAGTTCTTC.

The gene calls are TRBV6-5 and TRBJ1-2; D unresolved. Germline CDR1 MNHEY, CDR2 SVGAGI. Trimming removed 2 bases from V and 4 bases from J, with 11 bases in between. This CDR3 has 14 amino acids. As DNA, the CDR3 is TGTGCCAGCAGTTACACGGGTCTACCCTATGGCTACACCTTC. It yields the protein CASSYTGLPYGYTF.

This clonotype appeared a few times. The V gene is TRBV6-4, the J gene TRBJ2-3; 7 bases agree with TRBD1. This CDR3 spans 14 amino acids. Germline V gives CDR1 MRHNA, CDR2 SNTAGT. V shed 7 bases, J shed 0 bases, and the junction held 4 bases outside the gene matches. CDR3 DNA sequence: TGTGCCAGCAAGAGGGACAGCAGCACAGATACGCAGTATTTT. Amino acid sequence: CASKRDSSTDTQYF.

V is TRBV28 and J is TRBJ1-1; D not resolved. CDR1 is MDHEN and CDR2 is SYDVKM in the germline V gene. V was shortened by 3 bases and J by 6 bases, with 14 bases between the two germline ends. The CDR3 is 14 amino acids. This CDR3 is CASSFVIIGAEAFF. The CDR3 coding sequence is TGTGCCAGCAGTTTTGTTATTATCGGGGCTGAAGCTTTCTTT. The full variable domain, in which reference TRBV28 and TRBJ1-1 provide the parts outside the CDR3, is DVKVTQSSRYLVKRTGEKVFLECVQDMDHENMFWYRQDPGLGLRLIYFSYDVKMKEKGDIPEGYSVSREKKERFSLILESASTNQTSMYLCASSFVIIGAEAFFGQGTRLTVV.

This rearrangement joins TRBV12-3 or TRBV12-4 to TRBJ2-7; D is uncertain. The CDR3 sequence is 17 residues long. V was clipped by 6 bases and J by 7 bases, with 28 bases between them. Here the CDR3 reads CASRNSTLAEPYNEQYF. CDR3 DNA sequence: TGTGCCAGCAGGAACTCGACTTTGGCGGAGCCCTACAATGAGCAGTACTTC.

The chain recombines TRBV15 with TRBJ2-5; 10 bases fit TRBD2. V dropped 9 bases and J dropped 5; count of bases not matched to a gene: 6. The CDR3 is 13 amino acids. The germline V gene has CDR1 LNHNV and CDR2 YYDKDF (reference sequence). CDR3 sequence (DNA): TGTGCCACTAAGCGGGAGGGGAGGGAGACCCAGTACTTC. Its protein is CATKREGRETQYF.

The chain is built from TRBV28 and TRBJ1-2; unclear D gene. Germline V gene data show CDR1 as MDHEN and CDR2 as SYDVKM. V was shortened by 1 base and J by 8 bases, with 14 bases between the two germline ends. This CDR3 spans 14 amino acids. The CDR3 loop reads CASSLSSLLYGYTF. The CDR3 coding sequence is TGTGCCAGCAGTTTATCCTCACTGTTGTACGGCTACACCTTC.

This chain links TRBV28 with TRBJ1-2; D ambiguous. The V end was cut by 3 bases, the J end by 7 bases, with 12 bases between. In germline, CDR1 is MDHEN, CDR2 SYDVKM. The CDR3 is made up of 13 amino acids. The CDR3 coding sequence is TGTGCCAGCAGTTTCGAAGGGATAGGTGGCTACACCTTC. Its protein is CASSFEGIGGYTF.

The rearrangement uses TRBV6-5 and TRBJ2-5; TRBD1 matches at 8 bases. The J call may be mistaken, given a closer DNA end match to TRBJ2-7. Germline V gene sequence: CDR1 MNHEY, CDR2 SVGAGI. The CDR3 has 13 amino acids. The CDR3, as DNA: TGTGCCAGCACCGCAACAGGGGGTAACGAGCAGTACTTC. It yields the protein CASTATGGNEQYF.